One and the same sample provided the 12 T cell receptor beta chains below, sequenced in a study of monozygotic twins with cystic fibrosis. Data came from immunoSEQ multiplex PCR; TCRdb stores just in-frame clones and leaves some out. This sample yields 13,000 to 15,000 clones, of which 75% to 90% are seen a single time; less than 0.8% belongs to the top ten. The sequenced sample was blood. The source is a boy younger than 18 with cystic fibrosis.

The rearrangement joins TRBV2 to TRBJ2-5; D remains unclear. Germline CDR1 is SNHLY and CDR2 is FYNNEI. The CDR3 sequence is 11 residues long. The germline V and J ends were trimmed by 5 bases and 4 bases, with 5 bases remaining between them. In DNA form, the CDR3 reads TGTGCCAGCAGTCCTTCAGAGACCCAGTACTTC. Its protein product is CASSPSETQYF.

V and J are TRBV30 and TRBJ2-3; D is unclear. This CDR3 is 12 amino acids long. Between the trimmed V and J ends, which lost 5 bases and 0 bases, there was a span of 6 bases. Germline V gives CDR1 GTSNPN, CDR2 SVGIG (reference sequence). Here the CDR3 reads CAWETSTDTQYF. In nucleotides, the CDR3 is TGTGCCTGGGAGACTAGCACAGATACGCAGTATTTT.

In this sample, this clone turned up a few times. The chain has TRBV6-5 and TRBJ1-1; unclear D gene. The V and J ends lost 0 bases and 6 bases respectively, with 11 bases between them. The CDR3 is made up of 14 amino acids. Looked up from germline, CDR1 is MNHEY and CDR2 is SVGAGI. DNA for the CDR3: TGTGCCAGCAGTTACTCGAGTAAGGTGGCTGAAGCTTTCTTT. This gives the protein CASSYSSKVAEAFF.

Here the CDR3 reads CASSTQGVGGDGYTF. CDR3 coding DNA: TGTGCCAGCAGTACGCAGGGCGTTGGTGGTGATGGCTACACCTTC. The chain combines TRBV28 with TRBJ1-2, with a possible D match to TRBD1 (5 bases). The CDR3 length is 15 residues. Germline V gene sequence: CDR1 MDHEN, CDR2 SYDVKM. V shed 5 bases and J shed 6 bases, with 19 bases lying between them.

The chain has TRBV14 and TRBJ2-7; maybe TRBD1 (5 bases). Germline CDR1 is SGHDN and CDR2 is FVKESK. V was pared by 4 bases and J by 2 bases, with 15 bases between. This CDR3 spans 15 amino acids. CDR3 DNA: TGTGCCAGCAGCCTTTCTCGAGGACAAACCTACGAGCAGTACTTC. This gives the protein CASSLSRGQTYEQYF. Combining the CDR3 with reference TRBV14 and TRBJ2-7 gives the whole variable domain EAGVTQFPSHSVIEKGQTVTLRCDPISGHDNLYWYRRVMGKEIKFLLHFVKESKQDESGMPNNRFLAERTGGTYSTLKVQPAELEDSGVYFCASSLSRGQTYEQYFGPGTRLTVT.

This chain joins TRBV5-6 and TRBJ1-2; TRBD1 agrees at 7 bases. V dropped 1 base and J dropped 8; count of bases not matched to a gene: 8. Germline V lookup: CDR1 SGHDT, CDR2 YYEEEE. The CDR3 is 14 residues long. The CDR3 DNA follows: TGTGCCAGCAGCTTGTACAGGGGAGTACGCGGCTACACCTTC. It specifies CASSLYRGVRGYTF.

The J gene is TRBJ2-5, the V gene TRBV2; D is uncertain. From germline, CDR1 is SNHLY and CDR2 FYNNEI. The V end lost 6 bases, the J end lost 2 bases, and 13 bases lay between the germline ends. The CDR3 sequence is 14 residues long. The CDR3 DNA is TGTGCCAGCAGAGTCAGCGAGAATCAAGAGACCCAGTACTTC. Amino acids: CASRVSENQETQYF.

This sequence joins TRBV19 and TRBJ1-3; no clear D gene. The V gene lost 8 bases and the J gene lost 4 bases, with 9 bases spanning the gap. There are 12 residues in the CDR3. Germline V CDR1 and CDR2: LNHDA, SQIVND (reference sequence). The CDR3 spells CASGLAGNTIYF. In nucleotides, the CDR3 is TGTGCCAGTGGTTTAGCCGGAAACACCATATATTTT.

This sequence joins TRBV27 and TRBJ1-6; 7 nucleotides agree with TRBD1. CDR1 is MNHEY and CDR2 is SMNVEV in the germline V gene (reference sequence). V was clipped by 6 bases and J by 7 bases; unmatched bases: 9. This CDR3 has 15 residues. The CDR3 loop is CASRTAGGSNSPLHF. The CDR3 DNA reads as TGTGCCAGCAGGACCGCAGGGGGTTCAAATTCACCCCTCCACTTT.

This chain connects TRBV7-2 to TRBJ2-3; D assignment may be TRBD1 or TRBD2 (5 bases each). The CDR3 extends over 14 amino acids. V was clipped by 7 bases and J by 0 bases, with 11 bases between them. The germline gives CDR1 SGHTA, CDR2 FQGNSA. CDR3: CASTVWGSTDTQYF. The CDR3 DNA reads as TGTGCCAGCACTGTTTGGGGGAGCACAGATACGCAGTATTTT.

This clone is a singleton in its sample. The V and J genes are TRBV7-8 and TRBJ1-3; D is unresolved. The CDR3 has 12 residues. Germline CDR1 SGHVS, CDR2 FQNEAQ. V shed 5 bases and J shed 4 bases, with 6 bases lying between them. The CDR3 DNA sequence: TGTGCCAGCAGCCGGGCCGGAAACACCATATATTTT. Encoded protein: CASSRAGNTIYF.

The chain couples TRBV4-1 to TRBJ2-1; 8 bases line up with TRBD1. The CDR3 contains 18 residues. In germline, CDR1 is MGHRA, CDR2 YSYEKL. Trimming took 0 bases from V and 2 from J; bases not matched to a gene: 9. The CDR3 protein is CASSQDWFGTGPYNEQFF. CDR3 nucleotide sequence: TGCGCCAGCAGCCAAGATTGGTTTGGGACAGGCCCCTACAATGAGCAGTTCTTC.